This is a list of T cell receptor beta chains from one sample in a study of blood T cell repertoires in COVID-19. Data came from immunoSEQ multiplex PCR; TCRdb stores just in-frame clones and leaves some out. The sample carries roughly 150,000 clones, about 79% recorded once. The specimen was peripheral blood. The receptors stem from a woman aged 50 to 60 with acute or convalescent COVID-19. Each CDR3 is given with its conserved first and last residue. A D gene is named only where the DNA matches it firmly. Clone size is given for some rows only: seen once, a few or many times, or a class if the clone is expanded.

.	.	TRBV19	TRBJ1-6	TGTGCCAGTAGTATAGGCGGGAGCTCCTATAATTCACCCCTCCACTTT	CASSIGGSSYNSPLHF
TRBD1	.	TRBV6-5	TRBJ1-4	TGTGCCAGCAGACAGACAGGGGCACAAGAAAAACTGTTTTTT	CASRQTGAQEKLFF
TRBD1	.	TRBV14	TRBJ2-7	TGTGCCAGCCCTAACCGGGACAGGGCGTCCTACGAGCAGTACTTC	CASPNRDRASYEQYF
.	.	TRBV11-1	TRBJ1-1	TGTGCCAGCAGCTTAGTAGGAGGCACTGAAGCTTTCTTT	CASSLVGGTEAFF
TRBD1	.	TRBV27	TRBJ2-1	TGTGCCACCAGCCGGGACAGACAACACAATGAGCAGTTCTTC	CATSRDRQHNEQFF
TRBD2	.	TRBV9	TRBJ2-1	TGTGCCAGCAGCGTGGAGGGGAGGGACTACAATGAGCAGTTCTTC	CASSVEGRDYNEQFF
.	.	TRBV14	TRBJ2-2	TGTGCCAGCAGCCAAGCGAGGCCCGGGGAGCTGTTTTTT	CASSQARPGELFF
TRBD1	.	TRBV3-1/TRBV3-2	TRBJ1-6	TGTGCCAGCAGTCCCCTCGGGACAGGGAGAGGTTCACCCCTCCACTTT	CASSPLGTGRGSPLHF
TRBD1	.	TRBV19	TRBJ1-5	TGTGCCAGTAGTTCTATCTACAGGGGGCAGGGTCAGCCCCAGCATTTT	CASSSIYRGQGQPQHF
TRBD1	once	TRBV7-2	TRBJ1-1	TGTGCCAGCAGCCAATCACAGGGGGCTTACACTGAAGCTTTCTTT	CASSQSQGAYTEAFF
TRBD2	few	TRBV4-3	TRBJ2-1	TGCGCCAGCAGCCGCTACGGACGGGCTAGCGGGATGGGACACAATGAGCAGTTCTTC	CASSRYGRASGMGHNEQFF
.	once	TRBV29-1	TRBJ2-2	TGCAGCGTCGGTAACACCGGGGAGCTGTTTTTT	CSVGNTGELFF
.	.	TRBV6-5	TRBJ2-6	TGTGCCAGTAACAGGAGTCCTGGGGCCAACGTCCTGACTTTC	CASNRSPGANVLTF
.	once	TRBV2	TRBJ1-2	TGTGCCAGCAGTGAAGGACAGGCATACACCTTC	CASSEGQAYTF
TRBD1	.	TRBV6-2/TRBV6-3	TRBJ1-5	TGTGCCAGCAGTCCAAGACAGGGGGCAGTTCAGCCCCAGCATTTT	CASSPRQGAVQPQHF
TRBD2	.	TRBV5-1	TRBJ2-3	TGCGCCAGCAGCTTGGGTCTAGCGGCCTGGGGCACAGATACGCAGTATTTT	CASSLGLAAWGTDTQYF
TRBD1	once	TRBV9	TRBJ1-5	TGTGCCAGCAGCGTCACAGGGGGCAGGGATCAGCCCCAGCATTTT	CASSVTGGRDQPQHF
.	.	TRBV5-1	TRBJ2-7	TGCGCCAGCAGCCAAACACCCATTCCAGGACAGCAGGCCCGGGACGCGTCCTACGAGCAGTACTTC	CASSQTPIPGQQARDASYEQYF
.	.	TRBV7-8	TRBJ1-4	TGTGCCAGCAGTGTACCGTCGGGGACTGGCCGCCGTGGGTCTTACAATGAAAAACTGTTTTTT	CASSVPSGTGRRGSYNEKLFF
.	.	TRBV6-2/TRBV6-3	TRBJ2-3	TGTGCCAGCAGTTACTCGGGGCAAACGCAGTATTTT	CASSYSGQTQYF
.	.	TRBV18	TRBJ2-5	TGTGCCAGCTCACCTCGACGGACTCAAGAGACCCAGTACTTC	CASSPRRTQETQYF
TRBD1	.	TRBV12-3/TRBV12-4	TRBJ1-2	TGTGCCAGCAGTAGGGACAGGGAAGGCTACACCTTC	CASSRDREGYTF
TRBD1	once	TRBV7-2	TRBJ2-6	TGTGCCAGCAGCTTAGAGGGGGCCTCTGGGGCCAACGTCCTGACTTTC	CASSLEGASGANVLTF
.	.	TRBV19	TRBJ2-1	TGTGCCAGTAGCCCCAGGGAATACTACAATGAGCAGTTCTTC	CASSPREYYNEQFF
TRBD1	.	TRBV28	TRBJ2-7	TGTGCCAGCAGACCAGCCCAGGGGGTACAGGGGGTTCCCTACGAGCAGTACTTC	CASRPAQGVQGVPYEQYF
.	.	TRBV7-2	TRBJ2-2	TGTGCCAGCAGCGCCAGGAATGGACTTCACACCGGGGAGCTGTTTTTT	CASSARNGLHTGELFF
.	.	TRBV28	TRBJ1-5	TGTGCCAGCAGTTTGTTGGGGGCGCGTAGCAATCAGCCCCAGCATTTT	CASSLLGARSNQPQHF
TRBD2	.	TRBV7-9	TRBJ2-5	TGTGCCAGCAGCCCTGGGACTAGCGTGGAGACCCAGTACTTC	CASSPGTSVETQYF
TRBD1	.	TRBV28	TRBJ1-4	TGTGCCAGCAGTTCCAGTGCAGGGGGCGAGCGAAAAAAACTGTTTTTT	CASSSSAGGERKKLFF
.	.	TRBV11-3	TRBJ2-1	TGTGCCAGCAGCTTCCAGGGCGCCAATGAGCAGTTCTTC	CASSFQGANEQFF
.	once	TRBV11-2	TRBJ1-2	TGTGCCAGCAGCTTCGAATCAGCTAACTATGGCTACACCTTC	CASSFESANYGYTF
.	.	TRBV6-5	TRBJ1-4	TGTGCCAGCAGCCGGGGGGGTGAAAAACTGTTTTTT	CASSRGGEKLFF
.	.	TRBV18	TRBJ1-1	TGTGCCAGCTCACCACAGACAGAGAACACTGAAGCTTTCTTT	CASSPQTENTEAFF
TRBD2	.	TRBV6-2/TRBV6-3	TRBJ2-2	TGTGCCAGCAGTTACTTTCTGGGGACTAGCGGGAACACCGGGGAGCTGTTTTTT	CASSYFLGTSGNTGELFF
.	.	TRBV4-2	TRBJ1-2	TGTGCCAGCAGCCCGGTACAGCAAAATTATGGCTACACCTTC	CASSPVQQNYGYTF
TRBD2	few	TRBV19	TRBJ2-3	TGTGCCAGTAGTTTTCCGGGACTAGCGGGGGTCACAGATACGCAGTATTTT	CASSFPGLAGVTDTQYF
TRBD2	.	TRBV3-1/TRBV3-2	TRBJ2-1	TGTGCCAGCAGCCAAGTTAGTAGCGGGGGGCGGGATGAGCAGTTCTTC	CASSQVSSGGRDEQFF
.	.	TRBV7-2	TRBJ1-1	TGTGCCAGCAGCTTTATGACAGCCCCGAACACTGAAGCTTTCTTT	CASSFMTAPNTEAFF
.	once	TRBV6-9	TRBJ2-2	TGTGCCAGCAGTTCCGTCAACTTTAACACCGGGGAGCTGTTTTTT	CASSSVNFNTGELFF
TRBD1	.	TRBV5-1	TRBJ2-1	TGCGCCAGTAAGCTTGGGGGACAGACTTACAATGAGCAGTTCTTC	CASKLGGQTYNEQFF
.	.	TRBV11-2	TRBJ1-6	TGTGCCAGCAGCTCCCGGGTCCTATATAATTCACCCCTCCACTTT	CASSSRVLYNSPLHF
TRBD1	.	TRBV3-1/TRBV3-2	TRBJ1-4	TGTGCCAGCAGCCAAAAGGGACAGGGGTATAATGAAAAACTGTTTTTT	CASSQKGQGYNEKLFF
TRBD1	.	TRBV6-4	TRBJ1-5	TGTGCCAGCAGTGACTCCTCTATCGACAGGGGGCTCGGTCAGCCCCAGCATTTT	CASSDSSIDRGLGQPQHF
TRBD1	.	TRBV5-8	TRBJ1-2	TGTGCCAGCAGCTTGTCAGGGGGCTATGGCTACACCTTC	CASSLSGGYGYTF
.	.	TRBV6-6	TRBJ2-7	TGTGCCAGCAGTTACTCGACCGGGAATAGCTACGAGCAGTACTTC	CASSYSTGNSYEQYF
TRBD1	.	TRBV7-2	TRBJ2-2	TGTGCCAGCAGCTTAAGCCAGGGGGCCAGCACCGGGGAGCTGTTTTTT	CASSLSQGASTGELFF